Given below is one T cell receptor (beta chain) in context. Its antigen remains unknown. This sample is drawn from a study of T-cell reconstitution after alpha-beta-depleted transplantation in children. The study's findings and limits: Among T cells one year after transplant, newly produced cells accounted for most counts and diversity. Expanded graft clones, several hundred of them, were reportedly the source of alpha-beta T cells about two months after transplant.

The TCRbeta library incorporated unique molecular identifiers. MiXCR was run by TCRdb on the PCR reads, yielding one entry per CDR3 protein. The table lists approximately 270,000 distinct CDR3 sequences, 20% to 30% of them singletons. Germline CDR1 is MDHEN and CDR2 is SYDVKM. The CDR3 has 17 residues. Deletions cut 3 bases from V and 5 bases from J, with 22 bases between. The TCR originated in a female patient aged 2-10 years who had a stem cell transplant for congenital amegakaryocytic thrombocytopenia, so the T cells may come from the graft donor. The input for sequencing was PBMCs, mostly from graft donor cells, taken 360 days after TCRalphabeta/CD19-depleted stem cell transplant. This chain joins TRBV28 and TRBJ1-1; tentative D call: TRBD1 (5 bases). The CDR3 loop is CASSLPRKSYRWTEAFF. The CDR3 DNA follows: TGTGCCAGCAGTTTGCCCCGGAAGTCTTACAGGTGGACTGAAGCTTTCTTT.